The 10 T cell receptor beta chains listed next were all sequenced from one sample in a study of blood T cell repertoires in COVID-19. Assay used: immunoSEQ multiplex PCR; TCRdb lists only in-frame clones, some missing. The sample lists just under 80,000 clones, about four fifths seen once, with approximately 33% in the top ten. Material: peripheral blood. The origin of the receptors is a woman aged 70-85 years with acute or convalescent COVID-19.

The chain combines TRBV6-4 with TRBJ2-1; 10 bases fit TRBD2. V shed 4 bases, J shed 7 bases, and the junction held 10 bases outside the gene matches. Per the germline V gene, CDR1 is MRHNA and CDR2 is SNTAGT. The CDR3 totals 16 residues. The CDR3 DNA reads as TGTGCCAGCAGTGCTTTTTCGCTAGCGGGAGTTAATGAGCAGTTCTTC. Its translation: CASSAFSLAGVNEQFF.

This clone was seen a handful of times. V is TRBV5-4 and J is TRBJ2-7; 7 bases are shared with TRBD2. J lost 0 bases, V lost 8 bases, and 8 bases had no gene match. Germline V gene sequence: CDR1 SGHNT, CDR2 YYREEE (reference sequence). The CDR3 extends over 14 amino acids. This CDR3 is CASNMAGVSYEQYF. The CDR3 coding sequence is TGTGCCAGTAACATGGCGGGAGTCTCCTACGAGCAGTACTTC.

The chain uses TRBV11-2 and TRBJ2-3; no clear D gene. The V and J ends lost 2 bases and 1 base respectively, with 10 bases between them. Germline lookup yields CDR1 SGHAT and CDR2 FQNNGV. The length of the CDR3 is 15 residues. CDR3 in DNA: TGTGCCAGCAGCTTAACCGAGCTCGGCACAGATACGCAGTATTTT. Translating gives CASSLTELGTDTQYF.

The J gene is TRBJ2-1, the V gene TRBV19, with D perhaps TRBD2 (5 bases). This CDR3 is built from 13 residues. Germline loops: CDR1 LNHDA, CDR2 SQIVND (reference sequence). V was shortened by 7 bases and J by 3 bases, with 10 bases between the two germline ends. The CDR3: CASKGGSYNEQFF. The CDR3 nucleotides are TGTGCCAGTAAAGGTGGGAGCTACAATGAGCAGTTCTTC.

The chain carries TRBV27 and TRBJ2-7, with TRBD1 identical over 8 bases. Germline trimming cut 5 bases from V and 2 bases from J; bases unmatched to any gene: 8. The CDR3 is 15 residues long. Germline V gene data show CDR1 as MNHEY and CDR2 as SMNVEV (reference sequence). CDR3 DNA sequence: TGTGCCAGCAGTCGTCCCGGGACAGGAACCTACGAGCAGTACTTC. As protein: CASSRPGTGTYEQYF.

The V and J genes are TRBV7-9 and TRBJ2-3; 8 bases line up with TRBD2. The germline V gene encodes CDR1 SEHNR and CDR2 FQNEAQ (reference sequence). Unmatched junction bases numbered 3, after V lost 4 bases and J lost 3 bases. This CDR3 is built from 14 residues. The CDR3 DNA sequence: TGTGCCAGCAGCTCCGGGGGGGCAACAGATACGCAGTATTTT. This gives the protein CASSSGGATDTQYF.

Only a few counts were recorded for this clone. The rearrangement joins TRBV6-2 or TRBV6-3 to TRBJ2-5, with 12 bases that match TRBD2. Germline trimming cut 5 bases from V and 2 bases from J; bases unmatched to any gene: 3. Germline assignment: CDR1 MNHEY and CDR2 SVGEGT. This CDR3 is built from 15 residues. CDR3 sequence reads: CASSGLAGPQETQYF. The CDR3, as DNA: TGTGCCAGCAGTGGACTAGCGGGACCTCAAGAGACCCAGTACTTC.

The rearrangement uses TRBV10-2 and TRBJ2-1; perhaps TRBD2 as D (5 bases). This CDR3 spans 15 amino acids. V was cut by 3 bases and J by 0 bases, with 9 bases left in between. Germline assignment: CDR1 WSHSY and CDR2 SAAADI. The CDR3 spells CASSDWESSYNEQFF. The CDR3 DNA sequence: TGCGCCAGCAGTGACTGGGAGAGCTCCTACAATGAGCAGTTCTTC.

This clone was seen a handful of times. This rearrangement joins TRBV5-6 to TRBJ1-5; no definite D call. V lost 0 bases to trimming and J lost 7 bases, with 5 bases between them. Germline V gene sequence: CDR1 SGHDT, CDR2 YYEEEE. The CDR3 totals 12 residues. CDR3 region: CASSLGEQPQHF. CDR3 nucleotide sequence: TGTGCCAGCAGCTTGGGAGAGCAGCCCCAGCATTTT.

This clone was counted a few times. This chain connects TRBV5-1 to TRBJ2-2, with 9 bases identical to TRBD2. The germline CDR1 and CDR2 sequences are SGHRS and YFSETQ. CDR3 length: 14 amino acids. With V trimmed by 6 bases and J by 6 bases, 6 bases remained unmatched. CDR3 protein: CASNEVAGAGELFF. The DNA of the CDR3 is TGCGCCAGCAACGAGGTAGCGGGAGCCGGGGAGCTGTTTTTT.